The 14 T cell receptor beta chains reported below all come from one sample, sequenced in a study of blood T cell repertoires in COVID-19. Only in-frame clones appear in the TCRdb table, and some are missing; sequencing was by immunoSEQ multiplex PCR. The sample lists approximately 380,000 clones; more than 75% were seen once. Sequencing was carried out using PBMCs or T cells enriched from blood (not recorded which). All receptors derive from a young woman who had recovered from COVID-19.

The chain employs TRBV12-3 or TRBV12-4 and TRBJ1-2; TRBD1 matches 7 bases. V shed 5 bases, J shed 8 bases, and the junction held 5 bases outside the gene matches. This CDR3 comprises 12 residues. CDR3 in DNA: TGTGCCAGCAGTGACAGGGATGGGGGCTACACCTTC. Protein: CASSDRDGGYTF.

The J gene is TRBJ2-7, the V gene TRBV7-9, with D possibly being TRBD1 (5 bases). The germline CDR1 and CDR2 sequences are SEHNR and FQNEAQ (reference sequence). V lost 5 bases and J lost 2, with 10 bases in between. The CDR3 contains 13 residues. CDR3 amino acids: CASSNRQTYEQYF. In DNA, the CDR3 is TGTGCCAGCAGCAACCGACAGACCTACGAGCAGTACTTC. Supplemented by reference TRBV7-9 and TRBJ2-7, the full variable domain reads DTGVSQNPRHKITKRGQNVTFRCDPISEHNRLYWYRQTLGQGPEFLTYFQNEAQLEKSRLLSDRFSAERPKGSFSTLEIQRTEQGDSAMYLCASSNRQTYEQYFGPGTRLTVT.

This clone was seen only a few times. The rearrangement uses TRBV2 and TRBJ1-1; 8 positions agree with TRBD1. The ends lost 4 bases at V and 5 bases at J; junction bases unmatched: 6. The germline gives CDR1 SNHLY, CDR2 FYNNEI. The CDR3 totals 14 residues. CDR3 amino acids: CASSVRDRKTEAFF. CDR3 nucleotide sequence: TGTGCCAGCAGTGTACGGGACAGGAAGACTGAAGCTTTCTTT.

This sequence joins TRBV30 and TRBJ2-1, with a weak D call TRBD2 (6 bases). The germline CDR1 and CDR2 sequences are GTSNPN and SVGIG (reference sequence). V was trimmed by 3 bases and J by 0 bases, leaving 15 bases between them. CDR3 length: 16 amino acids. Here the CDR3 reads CAWSPGIGGSYNEQFF. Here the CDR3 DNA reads TGTGCCTGGAGCCCTGGAATCGGGGGCTCCTACAATGAGCAGTTCTTC.

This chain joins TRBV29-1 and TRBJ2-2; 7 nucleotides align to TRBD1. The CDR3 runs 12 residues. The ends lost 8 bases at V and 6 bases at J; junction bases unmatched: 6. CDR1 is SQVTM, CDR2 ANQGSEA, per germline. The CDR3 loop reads CSTTGAPGELFF. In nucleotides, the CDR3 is TGCAGCACAACAGGGGCCCCCGGGGAGCTGTTTTTT.

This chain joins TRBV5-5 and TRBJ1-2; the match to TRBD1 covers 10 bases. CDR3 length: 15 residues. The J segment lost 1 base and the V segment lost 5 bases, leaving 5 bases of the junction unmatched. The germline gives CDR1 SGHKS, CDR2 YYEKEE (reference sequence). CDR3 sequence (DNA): TGTGCCAGCAGACAAGGACAGGGGGTTAACTATGGCTACACCTTC. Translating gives CASRQGQGVNYGYTF.

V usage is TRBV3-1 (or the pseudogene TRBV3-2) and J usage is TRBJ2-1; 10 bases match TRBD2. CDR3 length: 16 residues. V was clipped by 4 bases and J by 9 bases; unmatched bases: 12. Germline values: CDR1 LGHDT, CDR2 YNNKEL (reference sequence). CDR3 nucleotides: TGTGCCAGCAGCCCCTTTATTAGCGGGGGGTTTAGTGAGCAGTTCTTC. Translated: CASSPFISGGFSEQFF.

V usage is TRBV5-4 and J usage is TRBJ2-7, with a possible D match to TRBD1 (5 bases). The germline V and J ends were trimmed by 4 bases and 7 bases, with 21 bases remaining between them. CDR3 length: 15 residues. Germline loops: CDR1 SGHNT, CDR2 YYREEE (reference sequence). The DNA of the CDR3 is TGTGCCAGCAGCGGATTTAGGGGTCTTTCGCGAGAGCAGTACTTC. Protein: CASSGFRGLSREQYF.

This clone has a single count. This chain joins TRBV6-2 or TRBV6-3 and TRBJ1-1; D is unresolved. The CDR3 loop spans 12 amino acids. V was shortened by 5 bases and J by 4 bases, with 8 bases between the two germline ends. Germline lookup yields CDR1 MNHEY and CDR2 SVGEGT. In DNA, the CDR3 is TGTGCCAGCAGTCCATTCGGCACTGAAGCTTTCTTT. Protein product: CASSPFGTEAFF.

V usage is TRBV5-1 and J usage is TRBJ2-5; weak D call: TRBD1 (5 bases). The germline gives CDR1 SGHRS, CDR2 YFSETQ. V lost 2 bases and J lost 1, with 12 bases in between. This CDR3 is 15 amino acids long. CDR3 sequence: CASSFQGSSQETQYF. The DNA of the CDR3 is TGCGCCAGCAGCTTCCAGGGATCTTCCCAAGAGACCCAGTACTTC.

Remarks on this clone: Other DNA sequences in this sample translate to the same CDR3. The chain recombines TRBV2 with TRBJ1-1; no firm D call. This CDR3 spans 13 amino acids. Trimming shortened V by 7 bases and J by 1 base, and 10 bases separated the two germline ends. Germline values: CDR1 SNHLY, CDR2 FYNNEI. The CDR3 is CASTRVENTEAFF. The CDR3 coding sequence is TGTGCCAGCACGAGGGTGGAGAACACTGAAGCTTTCTTT.

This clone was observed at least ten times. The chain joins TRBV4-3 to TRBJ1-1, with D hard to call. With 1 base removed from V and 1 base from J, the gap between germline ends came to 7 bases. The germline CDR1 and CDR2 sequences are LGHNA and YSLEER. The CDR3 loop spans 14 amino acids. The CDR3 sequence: CASSQVQANTEAFF. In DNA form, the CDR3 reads TGCGCCAGCAGCCAAGTCCAGGCGAACACTGAAGCTTTCTTT.

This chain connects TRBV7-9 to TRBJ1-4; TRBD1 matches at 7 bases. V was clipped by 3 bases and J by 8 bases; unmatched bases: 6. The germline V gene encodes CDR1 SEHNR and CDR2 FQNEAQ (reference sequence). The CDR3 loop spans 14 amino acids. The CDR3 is CASSFQGEQEKLFF. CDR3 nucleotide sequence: TGTGCCAGCAGCTTTCAGGGGGAACAAGAAAAACTGTTTTTT.

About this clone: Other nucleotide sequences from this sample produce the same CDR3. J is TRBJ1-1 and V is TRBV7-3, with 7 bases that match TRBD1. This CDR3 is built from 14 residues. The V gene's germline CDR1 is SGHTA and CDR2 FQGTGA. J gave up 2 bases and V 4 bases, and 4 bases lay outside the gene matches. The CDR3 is CASSSGQLNTEAFF. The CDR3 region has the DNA TGTGCCAGCAGCTCGGGACAGCTTAACACTGAAGCTTTCTTT.